This T cell receptor beta chain was identified during a study of T cells in Graves' hyperthyroidism and ophthalmopathy. TCR beta CDR3 regions were amplified from RNA. HTBI primers drove first-round RT-PCR of the TCR CDR3. TCRdb re-called the multiplex PCR reads with MiXCR, one entry per CDR3 protein. The sample lists about 410,000 distinct CDR3 sequences, over 12% occurring once. Patients were excluded because of uncontrolled infection, other autoimmune disease, pregnancy or lactation. Findings and caveats of the study: Most expanded thyroid clonotypes above 0.001 also appeared in blood. Stable hyperthyroidism was separated from ophthalmopathy by a model based on 13 V-J features.

V dropped 1 base and J dropped 9 bases, with 13 bases sitting between them. Germline CDR1 reads MNHEY; CDR2 reads SVGEGT. The CDR3 is 14 amino acids. This clonotype came up many times. Antigen: not known. Input material: blood. J is TRBJ2-1 and V is TRBV6-2 or TRBV6-3; D is possibly TRBD1 or TRBD2 (6 bases each). The receptor comes from a man aged 18-30 years with Graves' ophthalmopathy. The CDR3 nucleotides read TGTGCCAGCAGTTACTTTGGGGGGCATAGTGAGCAGTTCTTC. Translated: CASSYFGGHSEQFF.